This T cell receptor (beta chain) was documented in a study of shared clonotypes between healthy human individuals. Study-level points and caveats: The study found about 5% of naive CD4 clonotypes shared across a handful of donors.

As defined, naive CD8 cells were CD45RO-negative and positively selected for CCR7, with terminally differentiated effector memory CD45RA+ cells excluded. The sample holds one count of this clone. What it binds is unknown. With 0 bases clipped from V and 5 bases from J, the junction kept 7 bases outside the gene matches. Per germline, CDR1 SGHTA and CDR2 FQGNSA. The CDR3 is 17 residues long. Measured with immunoSEQ multiplex PCR; TCRdb has only the in-frame clones, and not every one. The sample consists of about 580,000 clones, 95% to 98% of them appearing once. The V and J genes are TRBV7-2 and TRBJ2-5, with 12 bases fitting TRBD2. The sequencing input was naive CD8+ T cells sorted from blood. The receptor's source is a man aged 30-40 years in good health. CDR3 DNA: TGTGCCAGCAGCTTAGCGGCTAGCGGGAGGGCCCAGGAGACCCAGTACTTC. Protein: CASSLAASGRAQETQYF.